This T cell receptor beta chain was captured in a study of cytomegalovirus exposure and HLA in healthy donors. Both 60 Vbeta primers and 13 Jbeta primers went into the PCR. Assay: immunoSEQ multiplex PCR; the TCRdb copy retains only in-frame clones and omits some. The profile shows roughly 120,000 clones, 76% of them singletons. The germline CDR1 and CDR2 sequences are SGHTA and FQGTGA. The CDR3 consists of 17 residues. Between the trimmed V and J ends, which lost 5 bases and 2 bases, there was a span of 18 bases. This sequence joins TRBV7-3 and TRBJ2-2; no firm D call. This receptor was identified in a woman in her forties or fifties in good health and CMV-seropositive. The specimen was PBMCs. In DNA, the CDR3 is TGTGCCAGCAGCCCGTCACGTGGCAGCGTAAACACCGGGGAGCTGTTTTTT. It codes for CASSPSRGSVNTGELFF.